This T cell receptor (beta chain) comes out of a study of cytomegalovirus exposure and HLA in healthy donors. With 60 Vbeta and 13 Jbeta primers, the PCR was carried out. This table comes from immunoSEQ multiplex PCR, and its TCRdb copy is limited to in-frame clones, with some not included. The data show 180,000 or so clones, with 82% seen just once and roughly 0.098% held by the top ten. Study findings and constraints: Later, TCR association rates were found to vary by HLA locus, highest for DRB1 and lowest for HLA-C. Earlier analysis found most TCR beta V segments productive about 90% or about 30% of the time.

On this clone: Its antigen is not identified.

The TCR originated in a boy aged 2 to 9 in good health and CMV-seronegative. Sequencing input: PBMCs.

The CDR3 bases are TGTGCCAGCAGTTACTCTGATAGATCTGGAAACACCATATATTTT. The encoded protein is CASSYSDRSGNTIYF. V gene TRBV6-5 combines with J gene TRBJ1-3, with no clear D. Germline CDR1 MNHEY, CDR2 SVGAGI. V gave up 0 bases and J gave up 1 base, with 7 bases separating them. The CDR3 is made up of 15 amino acids.